This T cell receptor beta chain was recorded in a study of blood T cell repertoires in COVID-19. Looking at the study overall: Samples representing acute and convalescent COVID-19 were sourced from the United States, Italy and Spain. The analysed material was cDNA or gDNA that came from T cells, B-cell-depleted T cells, or PBMCs.

Patients at the Seattle site were enrolled during active infection and followed longitudinally. Here immunoSEQ multiplex PCR was the method, and the copy in TCRdb shows in-frame clones only, minus some. Among 300,000 to 400,000 clones, 87% were seen once, and the ten largest hold over 2%. V was clipped by 5 bases and J by 4 bases; unmatched bases: 11. CDR1 and CDR2 (germline): SEHNR, FQNEAQ (reference sequence). The CDR3 is 16 amino acids. The origin of this receptor is a woman aged 55-70 years with COVID-19, enrolled during active disease. The specimen was peripheral blood. The V gene is TRBV7-9, the J gene TRBJ2-3, with 8 bases identical to TRBD2. CDR3 in amino acids: CASSLSTGGFPDTQYF. CDR3 bases: TGTGCCAGCAGCCTCTCGACGGGGGGGTTCCCAGATACGCAGTATTTT.